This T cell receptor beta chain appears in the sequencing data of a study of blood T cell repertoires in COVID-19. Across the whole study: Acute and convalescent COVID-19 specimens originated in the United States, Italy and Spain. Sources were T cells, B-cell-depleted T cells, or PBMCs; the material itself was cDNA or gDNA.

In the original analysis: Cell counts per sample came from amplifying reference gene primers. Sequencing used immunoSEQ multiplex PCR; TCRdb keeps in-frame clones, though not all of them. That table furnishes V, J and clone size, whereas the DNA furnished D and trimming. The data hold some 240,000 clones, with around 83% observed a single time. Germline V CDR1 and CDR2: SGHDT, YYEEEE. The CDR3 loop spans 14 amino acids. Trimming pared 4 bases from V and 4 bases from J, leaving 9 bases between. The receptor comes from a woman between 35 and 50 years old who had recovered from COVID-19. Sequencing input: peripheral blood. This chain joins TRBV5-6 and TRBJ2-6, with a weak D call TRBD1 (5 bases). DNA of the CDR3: TGTGCCAGCAGCGACAGCCCGGGGGCCAACGTCCTGACTTTC. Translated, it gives CASSDSPGANVLTF.